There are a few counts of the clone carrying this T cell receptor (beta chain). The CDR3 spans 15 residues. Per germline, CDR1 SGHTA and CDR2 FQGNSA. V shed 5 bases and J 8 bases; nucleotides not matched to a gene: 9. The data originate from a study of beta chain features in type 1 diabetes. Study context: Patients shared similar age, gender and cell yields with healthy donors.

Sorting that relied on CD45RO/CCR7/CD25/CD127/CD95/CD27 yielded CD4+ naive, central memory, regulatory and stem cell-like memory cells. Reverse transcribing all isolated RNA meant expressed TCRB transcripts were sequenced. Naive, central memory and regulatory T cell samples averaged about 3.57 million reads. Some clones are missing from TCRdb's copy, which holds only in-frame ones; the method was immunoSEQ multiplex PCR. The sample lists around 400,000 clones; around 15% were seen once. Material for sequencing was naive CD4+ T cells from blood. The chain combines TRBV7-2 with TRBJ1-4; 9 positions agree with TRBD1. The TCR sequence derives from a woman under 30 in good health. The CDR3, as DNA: TGTGCCAGCAGCCCCGGTTACAGGGGGCCGGAAAAACTGTTTTTT. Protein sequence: CASSPGYRGPEKLFF.